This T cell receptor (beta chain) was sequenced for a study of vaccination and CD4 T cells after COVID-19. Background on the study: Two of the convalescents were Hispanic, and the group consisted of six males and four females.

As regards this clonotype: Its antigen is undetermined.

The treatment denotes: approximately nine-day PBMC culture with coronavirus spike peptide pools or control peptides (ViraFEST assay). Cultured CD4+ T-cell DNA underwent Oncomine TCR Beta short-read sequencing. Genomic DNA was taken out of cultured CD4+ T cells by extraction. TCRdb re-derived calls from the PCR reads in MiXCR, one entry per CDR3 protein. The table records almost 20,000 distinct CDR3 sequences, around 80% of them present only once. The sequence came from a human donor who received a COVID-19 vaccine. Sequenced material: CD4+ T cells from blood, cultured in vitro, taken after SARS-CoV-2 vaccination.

Written as DNA, the CDR3 is TGCAGTGCTAGAGGGCAAGTAGGGGAAAAACTGTTTTTT. Protein: CSARGQVGEKLFF. The chain recombines TRBV20-1 with TRBJ1-4, with D hard to call. CDR1 DFQATT and CDR2 SNEGSKA come from the germline V gene (reference sequence). Deletions cut 1 base from V and 8 bases from J, with 11 bases between. The CDR3 is 13 amino acids.